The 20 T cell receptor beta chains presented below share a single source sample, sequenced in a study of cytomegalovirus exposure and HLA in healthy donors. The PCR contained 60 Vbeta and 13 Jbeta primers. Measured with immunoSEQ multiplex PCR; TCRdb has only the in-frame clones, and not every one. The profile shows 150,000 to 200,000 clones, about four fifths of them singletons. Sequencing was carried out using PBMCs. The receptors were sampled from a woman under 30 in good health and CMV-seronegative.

The CDR3 DNA sequence: TGTGCCAGCAGCTTAGATGTATCGGACTATGAAAAACTGTTTTTT. The encoded protein is CASSLDVSDYEKLFF. This chain uses TRBV11-2 with TRBJ1-4; D uncertain. Looked up from germline, CDR1 is SGHAT and CDR2 is FQNNGV. The CDR3 runs to 15 residues. The V end lost 0 bases, the J end lost 6 bases, and 11 bases lay between the germline ends. The full variable domain, completed using reference TRBV11-2 and TRBJ1-4, is EAGVAQSPRYKIIEKRQSVAFWCNPISGHATLYWYQQILGQGPKLLIQFQNNGVVDDSQLPKDRFSAERLKGVDSTLKIQPAKLEDSAVYLCASSLDVSDYEKLFFGSGTQLSVL.

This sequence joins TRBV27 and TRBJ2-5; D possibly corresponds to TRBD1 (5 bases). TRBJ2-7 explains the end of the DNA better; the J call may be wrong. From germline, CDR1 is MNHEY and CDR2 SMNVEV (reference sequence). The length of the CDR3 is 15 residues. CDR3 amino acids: CASSYRTSVGYEQYF. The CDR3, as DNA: TGTGCCAGCAGTTATCGGACATCGGTGGGCTACGAGCAGTACTTC.

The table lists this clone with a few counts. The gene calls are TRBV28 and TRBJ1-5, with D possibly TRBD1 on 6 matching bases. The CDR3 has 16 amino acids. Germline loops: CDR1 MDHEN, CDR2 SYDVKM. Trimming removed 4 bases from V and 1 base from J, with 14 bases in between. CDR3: CASSWGGRISNQPQHF. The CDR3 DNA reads TGTGCCAGCAGTTGGGGGGGGCGGATAAGCAATCAGCCCCAGCATTTT.

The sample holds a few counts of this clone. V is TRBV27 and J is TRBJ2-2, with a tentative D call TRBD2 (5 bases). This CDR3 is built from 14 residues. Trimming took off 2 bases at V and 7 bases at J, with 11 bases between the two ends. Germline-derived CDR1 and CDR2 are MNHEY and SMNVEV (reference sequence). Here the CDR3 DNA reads TGTGCCAGCAGTTTACTCGGGGTTGTCGGGGAGCTGTTTTTT. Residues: CASSLLGVVGELFF.

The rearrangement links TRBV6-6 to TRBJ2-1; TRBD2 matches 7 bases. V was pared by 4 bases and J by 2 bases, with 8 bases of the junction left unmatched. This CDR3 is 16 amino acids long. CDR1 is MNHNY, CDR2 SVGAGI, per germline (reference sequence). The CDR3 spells CASSSSSGGAYNEQFF. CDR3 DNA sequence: TGTGCCAGCAGTTCCTCTAGCGGCGGGGCCTACAATGAGCAGTTCTTC.

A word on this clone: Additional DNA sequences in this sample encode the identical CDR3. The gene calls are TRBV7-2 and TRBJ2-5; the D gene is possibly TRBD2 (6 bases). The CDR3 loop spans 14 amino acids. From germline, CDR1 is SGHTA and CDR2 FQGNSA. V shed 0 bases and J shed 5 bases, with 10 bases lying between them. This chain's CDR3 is CASSLAGGGETQYF. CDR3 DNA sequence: TGTGCCAGCAGCTTAGCGGGAGGTGGGGAGACCCAGTACTTC.

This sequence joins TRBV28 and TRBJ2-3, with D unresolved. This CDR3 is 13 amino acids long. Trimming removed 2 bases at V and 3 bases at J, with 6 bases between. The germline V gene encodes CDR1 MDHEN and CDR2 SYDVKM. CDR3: CASSLTHTDTQYF. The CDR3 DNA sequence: TGTGCCAGCAGTTTAACACATACAGATACGCAGTATTTT.

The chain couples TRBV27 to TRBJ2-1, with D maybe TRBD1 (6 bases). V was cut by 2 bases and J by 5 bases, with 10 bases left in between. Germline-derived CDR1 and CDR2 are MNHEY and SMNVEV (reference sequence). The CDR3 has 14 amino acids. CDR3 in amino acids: CASSLNRDNNEQFF. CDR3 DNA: TGTGCCAGCAGTTTAAACAGGGACAACAATGAGCAGTTCTTC.

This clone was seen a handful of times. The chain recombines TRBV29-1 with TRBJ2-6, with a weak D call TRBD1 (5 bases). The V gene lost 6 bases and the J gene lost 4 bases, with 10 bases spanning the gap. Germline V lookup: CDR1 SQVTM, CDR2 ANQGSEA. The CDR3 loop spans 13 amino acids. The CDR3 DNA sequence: TGCAGCGTGCAGGGTGTGGGGGCCAACGTCCTGACTTTC. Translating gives CSVQGVGANVLTF.

In DNA, the CDR3 is TGTGCCAGCAGCGTAGTTGGTCCGGCGGGAGGGCCCTGGGAGCAGTACTTC. Residues: CASSVVGPAGGPWEQYF. The chain combines TRBV9 with TRBJ2-7; 9 bases line up with TRBD2. Trimming cost V 0 bases and J 7 bases; bases outside gene matches: 14. Germline lookup yields CDR1 SGDLS and CDR2 YYNGEE. The CDR3 has 17 residues.

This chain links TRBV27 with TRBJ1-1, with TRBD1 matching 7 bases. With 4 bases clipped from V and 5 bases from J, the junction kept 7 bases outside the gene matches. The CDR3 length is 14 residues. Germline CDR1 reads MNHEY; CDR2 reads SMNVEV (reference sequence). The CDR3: CASSSQTGSTEAFF. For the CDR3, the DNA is TGTGCCAGCAGTTCGCAGACAGGGTCGACTGAAGCTTTCTTT.

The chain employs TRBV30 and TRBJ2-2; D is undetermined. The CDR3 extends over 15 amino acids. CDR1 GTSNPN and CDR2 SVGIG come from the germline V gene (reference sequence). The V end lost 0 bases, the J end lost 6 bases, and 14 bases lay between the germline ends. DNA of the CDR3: TGTGCCTGGAGTGTAACTGCCAGAGGAGCCGGGGAGCTGTTTTTT. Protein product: CAWSVTARGAGELFF.

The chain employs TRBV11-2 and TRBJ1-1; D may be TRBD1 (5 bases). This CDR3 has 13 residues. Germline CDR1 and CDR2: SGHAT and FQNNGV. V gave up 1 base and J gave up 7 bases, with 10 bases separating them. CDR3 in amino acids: CASSLVSGIEAFF. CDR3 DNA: TGTGCCAGCAGCTTAGTGTCAGGGATTGAAGCTTTCTTT.

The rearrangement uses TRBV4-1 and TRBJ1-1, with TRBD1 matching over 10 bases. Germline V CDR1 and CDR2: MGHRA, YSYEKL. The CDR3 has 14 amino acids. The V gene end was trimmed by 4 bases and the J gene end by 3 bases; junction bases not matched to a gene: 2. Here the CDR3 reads CASSRGQGDTEAFF. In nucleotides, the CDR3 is TGCGCCAGCAGCCGCGGACAGGGGGACACTGAAGCTTTCTTT.

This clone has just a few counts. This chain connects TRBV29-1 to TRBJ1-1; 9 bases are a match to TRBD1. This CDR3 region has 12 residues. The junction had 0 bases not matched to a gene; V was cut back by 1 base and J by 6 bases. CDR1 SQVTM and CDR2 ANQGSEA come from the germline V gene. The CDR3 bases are TGCAGCGTTGAAGGACAGGGGGCTGAAGCTTTCTTT. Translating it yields CSVEGQGAEAFF.

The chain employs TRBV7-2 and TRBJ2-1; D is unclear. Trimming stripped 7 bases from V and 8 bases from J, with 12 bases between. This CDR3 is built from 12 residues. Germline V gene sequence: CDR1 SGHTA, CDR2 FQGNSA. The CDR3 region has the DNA TGTGCCAGCACCCCTTTAAGAGATGAGCAGTTCTTC. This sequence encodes CASTPLRDEQFF.

CDR3 residues: CATWDRNTEAFF. In nucleotides, the CDR3 is TGTGCCACCTGGGACAGAAACACTGAAGCTTTCTTT. The chain employs TRBV10-3 and TRBJ1-1, with 7 nucleotides matching TRBD1. The V segment lost 10 bases and the J segment 2 bases; nucleotides outside the gene matches: 4. CDR1 is ENHRY, CDR2 SYGVKD, per germline. CDR3 length equals 12 residues.

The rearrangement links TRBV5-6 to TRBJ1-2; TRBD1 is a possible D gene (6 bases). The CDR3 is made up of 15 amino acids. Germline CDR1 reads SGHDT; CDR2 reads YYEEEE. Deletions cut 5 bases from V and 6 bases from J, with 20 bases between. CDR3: CASSPIQGYQDGYTF. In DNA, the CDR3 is TGTGCCAGCAGTCCAATCCAGGGGTATCAGGATGGCTACACCTTC.

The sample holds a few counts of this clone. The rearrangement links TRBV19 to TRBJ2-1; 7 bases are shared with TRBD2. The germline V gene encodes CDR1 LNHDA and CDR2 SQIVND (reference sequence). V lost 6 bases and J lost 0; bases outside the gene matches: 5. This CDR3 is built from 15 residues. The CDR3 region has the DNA TGTGCCAGTAGGAAAAAGCGGGACTCCTACAATGAGCAGTTCTTC. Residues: CASRKKRDSYNEQFF.

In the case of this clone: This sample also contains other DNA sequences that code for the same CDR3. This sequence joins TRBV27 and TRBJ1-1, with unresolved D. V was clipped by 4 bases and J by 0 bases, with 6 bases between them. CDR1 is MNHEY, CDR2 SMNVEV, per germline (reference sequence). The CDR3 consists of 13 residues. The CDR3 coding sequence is TGTGCCAGCAGTTCCACATTGAACACTGAAGCTTTCTTT. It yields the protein CASSSTLNTEAFF.